The rows below give T cell receptor beta chains drawn from one sample of a study of cytomegalovirus exposure and HLA in healthy donors. Using immunoSEQ multiplex PCR, the repertoire was profiled, and TCRdb retains in-frame clones only, with some absent. The top ten hold around 6% of the sample, which has 150,000 to 200,000 clones, roughly 75% seen once. Specimen: PBMCs. These TCRs come from a man aged 35 to 55 in good health and CMV-seronegative. The CDR3 runs from the conserved cysteine through the conserved F or W. Fields, in order: J gene, V gene, clone size, D gene, CDR3 protein, CDR3 DNA. The D gene is left open where the match is weak. Expanded clones get a size class; other rows say once, few or many, or leave the size out.

>TRBJ2-1|TRBV27|NA|NA
CASSLLSSYNEQFF
TGTGCCAGCAGTTTATTGAGCTCCTACAATGAGCAGTTCTTC
>TRBJ2-1|TRBV4-1|NA|TRBD2
CASSQTSGIEQFF
TGCGCCAGCAGCCAAACTAGCGGGATTGAGCAGTTCTTC
>TRBJ2-7|TRBV4-1|NA|TRBD1
CASSQDLGPGTVSLEQYF
TGCGCCAGCAGCCAAGATTTGGGACCCGGGACAGTTTCTTTGGAGCAGTACTTC
>TRBJ2-5|TRBV4-1|NA|NA
CASSQEGRSPETQYF
TGCGCCAGCAGCCAAGAGGGGAGGTCCCCGGAGACCCAGTACTTC
>TRBJ1-5|TRBV5-5|NA|TRBD1
CASSAGTDSFSNQPQHF
TGTGCCAGCAGCGCAGGGACAGACTCCTTTAGCAATCAGCCCCAGCATTTT
>TRBJ2-7|TRBV7-2|NA|TRBD2
CASSSQAGALSEQYF
TGTGCCAGCAGCTCACAAGCGGGAGCGCTATCAGAGCAGTACTTC
>TRBJ1-1|TRBV25-1|NA|TRBD1
CASSPRDRGMAEAFF
TGTGCCAGCAGTCCCCGGGACAGGGGAATGGCTGAAGCTTTCTTT
>TRBJ1-2|TRBV5-1|NA|NA
CASSLAPRGYGYTF
TGCGCCAGCAGCTTGGCCCCAAGAGGGTATGGCTACACCTTC
>TRBJ2-1|TRBV5-8|NA|NA
CASSLLYPRNEQFF
TGTGCCAGCAGCTTGTTATATCCCAGAAATGAGCAGTTCTTC
>TRBJ2-7|TRBV5-1|NA|TRBD1
CASSPRTGVSYEQYF
TGCGCCAGCAGCCCTAGGACAGGGGTCTCCTACGAGCAGTACTTC
>TRBJ1-3|TRBV10-3|NA|NA
CAIRSSGNTIYF
TGTGCCATCAGGAGCTCTGGAAACACCATATATTTT
>TRBJ2-2|TRBV6-6|NA|NA
CASSPGQNTGELFF
TGTGCCAGCAGCCCGGGACAAAACACCGGGGAGCTGTTTTTT
>TRBJ2-4|TRBV5-1|NA|TRBD2
CASSPWGGNIQYF
TGCGCCAGCAGCCCCTGGGGGGGAAACATTCAGTACTTC
>TRBJ1-3|TRBV7-2|NA|NA
CASSLNTGNTIYF
TGTGCCAGCAGCTTAAACACTGGAAACACCATATATTTT
>TRBJ1-3|TRBV5-1|few|NA
CASSLAAGSTGNTIYF
TGCGCCAGCAGCTTGGCCGCCGGGAGCACTGGAAACACCATATATTTT
>TRBJ1-5|TRBV15|NA|NA
CATAQGYQPQHF
TGTGCCACCGCACAGGGTTATCAGCCCCAGCATTTT
>TRBJ1-1|TRBV5-1|NA|NA
CASSLLPGRGMLNTEAFF
TGCGCCAGCAGCTTGTTGCCCGGGCGGGGTATGCTAAACACTGAAGCTTTCTTT
>TRBJ1-2|TRBV10-3|NA|NA
CAITLDSNYGYTF
TGTGCCATCACCCTGGACAGTAACTATGGCTACACCTTC
>TRBJ2-7|TRBV19|NA|NA
CASSIGRGRGYEQYF
TGTGCCAGTAGTATAGGAAGGGGGCGGGGCTACGAGCAGTACTTC
>TRBJ2-5|TRBV15|NA|NA
CATSAQDQETQYF
TGTGCCACCAGTGCACAGGACCAAGAGACCCAGTACTTC
>TRBJ1-4|TRBV5-1|NA|TRBD1
CASSRQGANGLFGGEKLFF
TGCGCCAGCAGCCGACAGGGGGCGAATGGTCTTTTCGGTGGTGAAAAACTGTTTTTT
>TRBJ1-2|TRBV5-4|NA|TRBD1
CASSASGTDYGYTF
TGTGCCAGCAGCGCCTCCGGGACAGATTATGGCTACACCTTC
>TRBJ1-3|TRBV15|NA|TRBD1
CATSGTGRISGNTIYF
TGTGCCACCAGCGGGACAGGGAGAATTTCTGGAAACACCATATATTTT
>TRBJ1-3|TRBV7-2|NA|NA
CASSLSPVISGNTIYF
TGTGCCAGCAGCTTATCACCAGTAATCTCTGGAAACACCATATATTTT
>TRBJ2-7|TRBV5-6|NA|TRBD1
CASSLTGASYEQYF
TGTGCCAGCAGCTTGACAGGGGCTAGTTACGAGCAGTACTTC
>TRBJ1-5|TRBV11-2|few|TRBD1
CASSFTGGRQPQHF
TGTGCCAGCAGCTTCACAGGGGGCCGGCAGCCCCAGCATTTT
>TRBJ1-5|TRBV6-5|NA|NA
CASSQAGGYQPQHF
TGTGCCAGCAGCCAAGCGGGCGGCTATCAGCCCCAGCATTTT
>TRBJ2-2|TRBV19|NA|NA
CASSTRTGNTGELFF
TGTGCCAGTAGTACACGGACTGGCAACACCGGGGAGCTGTTTTTT
>TRBJ2-5|TRBV4-1|few|TRBD2
CASSQVTSGGDQETQYF
TGCGCCAGCAGCCAAGTAACTAGCGGGGGGGATCAAGAGACCCAGTACTTC
>TRBJ1-6|TRBV7-2|few|NA
CASVSGVYNSPLHF
TGTGCCAGCGTGAGCGGAGTTTATAATTCACCCCTCCACTTT
>TRBJ2-2|TRBV11-2|NA|NA
CASSLARTGELFF
TGTGCCAGCAGCTTAGCCAGGACCGGGGAGCTGTTTTTT
>TRBJ1-2|TRBV27|NA|NA
CASSPAVNMGANYGHTF
TGTGCCAGCAGTCCCGCGGTCAACATGGGGGCCAACTATGGCCACACCTTC